This T cell receptor beta chain was captured by sequencing in a study of cytomegalovirus exposure and HLA in healthy donors (TCRdb year 2017). For context, the study as a whole: A later analysis indicated that the 100 to 150 validation repertoires were generated on the platform also employed for the approximately 700 repertoires of the first cohort. A separate validation cohort of about 110 different subjects was used in addition to the roughly 720-subject first cohort. The study aimed to test whether signatures of past pathogen exposure could be identified by cataloging public T cell receptors. To predict cytomegalovirus infection status, the study combined high-throughput TCR immunosequencing, statistical association of individual TCRs with disease status, and machine learning.

Library generation was performed with the immunoSEQ multiplex PCR assay. The authors' analysis ran thus. A statistical classification framework was built for diagnosing cytomegalovirus status from the catalog of TCR beta chain sequences. Held by TCRdb, this immuneACCESS table contains in-frame sequences only and omits some clones. Under half of the omission traces to an unresolved V gene where checked; the cause of the rest is unknown. Clone size and V and J calls were adopted from that table, with D and trimming inferred from the DNA. The sample table records some 88,000 clones; 96% of these occur just once. Jointly, the top ten make up roughly 0.82% of the sample. Separate from the roughly 650-subject first cohort, the validation cohort of around 130 subjects was the group to which the donors belonged. As concerns this clone: Its antigen has not been determined. It has no much larger one-base neighbor in the sample; base qualities were not kept.

The research as a whole found: The study gave a list of under 200 TCR beta chains associated with cytomegalovirus. In vitro tests confirmed that a few of the cytomegalovirus-associated TCR beta chains recognize cytomegalovirus antigens. Across donors, most TCR sequences were observed very rarely, whereas some public TCRs were present in many individuals. Cytomegalovirus status was reported to be diagnosed by the classifier with high specificity and sensitivity in both the original and validation cohorts. In a later analysis, TCRs clustered in the first cohort were found to also tend to co-occur in the roughly 120 validation repertoires, with about 93% of cluster scores above 0. It was suggested by the authors that the approach could potentially be generalized to other disease states and immunological phenotypes. A later analysis lacked HLA typing for the validation cohort, so it scored co-occurrence in that cohort across all 110 or so repertoires.

Via the germline V gene, CDR1 is SGHTS and CDR2 YDEGEE. Trimming removed 3 bases from V and 9 bases from J, leaving 12 bases between the germline ends. The CDR3 runs 13 residues from the cysteine to the phenylalanine. Just the 39-base CDR3 DNA is kept, in frame starting at base 1. The receptor comes from a man aged 18 to 29 in good health and CMV-seronegative. Sample: PBMCs. The sequence links TRBV5-8 to TRBJ2-2, with TRBD2 tentatively as D gene (5 bases match). The DNA sequence is given as TGTGCCAGCAGCTCTGGACTGGAGAGGGAGCTGTTTTTT. It is translated as CASSSGLERELFF.